The 10 T cell receptor beta chains presented below share a single source sample, sequenced in a study of blood T cell repertoires in COVID-19. Profiled with immunoSEQ multiplex PCR; TCRdb holds only in-frame clones, not every one. The repertoire holds roughly 150,000 clones, around 87% seen once, with 10% in the top ten. The sequenced material came from peripheral blood. The receptors here all came from a woman between 70 and 85 years old with COVID-19, enrolled during active disease.

This chain joins TRBV19 and TRBJ2-1, with 8 bases aligning to TRBD1. V lost 8 bases to trimming and J lost 0 bases; unmatched junction nucleotides: 0. The germline V gene has CDR1 LNHDA and CDR2 SQIVND (reference sequence). The CDR3 has 13 amino acids. The CDR3 bases are TGTGCCAGTGGACAGGGCTCCTACAATGAGCAGTTCTTC. Translating it yields CASGQGSYNEQFF.

A few counts support this clone. The chain couples TRBV2 to TRBJ1-1; TRBD1 aligns across 7 bases. The CDR3 contains 16 residues. Germline CDR1 reads SNHLY; CDR2 reads FYNNEI. V lost 5 bases to trimming and J lost 3 bases; unmatched junction nucleotides: 12. Here the CDR3 DNA reads TGTGCCAGCAGTTCAGGGGGGCTGCGGGTATACACTGAAGCTTTCTTT. Encoded protein: CASSSGGLRVYTEAFF.

This clone was picked up one time. The V gene is TRBV7-2, the J gene TRBJ2-5; 9 bases line up with TRBD2. V lost 0 bases, J lost 5 bases, and 4 bases stayed unmatched. The germline V gene has CDR1 SGHTA and CDR2 FQGNSA. The length of the CDR3 is 15 residues. CDR3 sequence (DNA): TGTGCCAGCAGCTTAGCACGGACTAGCGCGGAGACCCAGTACTTC. This translates into CASSLARTSAETQYF.

The chain is built from TRBV10-3 and TRBJ1-1; 8 bases are shared with TRBD1. Trimming removed 10 bases from V and 5 bases from J; junction bases left unmatched: 12. CDR3 length: 14 amino acids. Germline V gene sequence: CDR1 ENHRY, CDR2 SYGVKD. The CDR3 nucleotides are TGTGCCACCCAAGATTCGAGGACAGGGACTGAAGCTTTCTTT. This codes for CATQDSRTGTEAFF.

The chain recombines TRBV5-1 with TRBJ2-5; 8 bases are a match to TRBD2. This CDR3 comprises 17 residues. Germline V gives CDR1 SGHRS, CDR2 YFSETQ. J gave up 1 base and V 3 bases, and 11 bases lay outside the gene matches. CDR3 amino acids: CASSSNLRGGFQETQYF. For the CDR3, the DNA is TGCGCCAGCAGCTCCAACCTTCGGGGGGGATTCCAAGAGACCCAGTACTTC.

The rearrangement links TRBV11-2 to TRBJ2-7, with TRBD2 matching 7 bases. Losses at the gene ends were 6 bases for V and 2 bases for J; bases not matched to a gene: 7. The CDR3 has 14 amino acids. CDR1 and CDR2 from the germline V gene are SGHAT and FQNNGV. The DNA of the CDR3 is TGTGCCAGCAGTGAGGGGAGGGCGACCTACGAGCAGTACTTC. Translating gives CASSEGRATYEQYF.

This chain uses TRBV5-1 with TRBJ2-1; D perhaps matches TRBD2 (6 bases). Germline loops: CDR1 SGHRS, CDR2 YFSETQ. V lost 0 bases to trimming and J lost 8 bases, with 12 bases between them. This CDR3 has 14 amino acids. Here the CDR3 reads CASSLETRWDEQFF. CDR3 sequence (DNA): TGCGCCAGCAGCTTGGAGACTAGATGGGATGAGCAGTTCTTC.

The rearrangement joins TRBV30 to TRBJ1-1, with TRBD1 matching over 9 bases. V lost 0 bases and J lost 6; bases outside the gene matches: 5. CDR1 is GTSNPN, CDR2 SVGIG, per germline (reference sequence). The CDR3 extends over 14 amino acids. CDR3 protein: CAWSVQGAFAEAFF. CDR3 DNA sequence: TGTGCCTGGAGTGTACAGGGGGCTTTTGCTGAAGCTTTCTTT. Variable domain in full (rest from reference TRBV30 and TRBJ1-1): SQTIHQWPATLVQPVGSPLSLECTVEGTSNPNLYWYRQAAGRGLQLLFYSVGIGQISSEVPQNLSASRPQDRQFILSSKKLLLSDSGFYLCAWSVQGAFAEAFFGQGTRLTVV.

The chain links TRBV27 to TRBJ1-4; 7 positions agree with TRBD1. V lost 8 bases, J lost 1 base, and 10 bases stayed unmatched. CDR1 and CDR2 from the germline V gene are MNHEY and SMNVEV (reference sequence). The CDR3 runs to 16 residues. CDR3 nucleotides: TGTGCCAGCTCCGAGGGGGCGCCGCTAACTAATGAAAAACTGTTTTTT. Translation: CASSEGAPLTNEKLFF.

The chain joins TRBV2 to TRBJ2-1, with TRBD2 identical over 7 bases. This CDR3 has 13 amino acids. Germline trimming cut 6 bases from V and 5 bases from J; bases unmatched to any gene: 4. Germline V gene lookup returns CDR1 SNHLY and CDR2 FYNNEI. The CDR3 sequence is CASRSRGDNEQFF. DNA of the CDR3: TGTGCCAGCAGGTCTCGGGGGGACAATGAGCAGTTCTTC.